These 19 T cell receptor beta chains came from one sample sequenced in a study of T cell repertoires in aging, cancer and after chemotherapy. TRB rearrangements spanning V, D and J were amplified using mixed TRB-A/B primers. TCRdb ran MiXCR on the multiplex PCR reads and lists one entry per CDR3 protein. The profile shows thousands of distinct CDR3 sequences, 35% to 45% of them singletons. Peripheral blood genomic DNA, not sorted cells or RNA, was the template. Sequenced sample: blood. All receptors derive from a human donor with a solid tumor.

V gene TRBV12-3 or TRBV12-4 combines with J gene TRBJ1-2, with TRBD1 as a possible D gene (6 bases). V lost 3 bases and J 6 bases, leaving 14 bases between the germline ends. The length of the CDR3 is 14 residues. CDR3 DNA: TGTGCCAGCAGTTTGATACAGGGAGTAGATGGCTACACCTTC. It codes for CASSLIQGVDGYTF.

The chain recombines TRBV15 with TRBJ2-7, with 12 bases that match TRBD1. Germline V lookup: CDR1 LNHNV, CDR2 YYDKDF (reference sequence). CDR3 size: 14 residues. J gave up 7 bases and V 1 base, and 2 bases lay outside the gene matches. This CDR3 reads CATSRGDRGQEQYF. The CDR3 DNA is TGTGCCACCAGCAGAGGGGACAGGGGGCAAGAGCAGTACTTC.

The gene calls are TRBV12-3 or TRBV12-4 and TRBJ1-1; D remains unclear. Trimming removed 7 bases from V and 0 bases from J, with 15 bases in between. CDR3 length equals 15 residues. CDR3 DNA: TGTGCCAGCATTCTCCTCAATGGGATGAACACTGAAGCTTTCTTT. This translates into CASILLNGMNTEAFF.

The chain employs TRBV6-1 and TRBJ1-2, with D possibly being TRBD1 (6 bases). Per the germline V gene, CDR1 is MNHNS and CDR2 is SASEGT. V lost 6 bases, J lost 2 bases, and 13 bases lay in between. This CDR3 region has 14 residues. CDR3 coding DNA: TGTGCCAGCAGAGAGGAGGGGGGCAACTATGGCTACACCTTC. This codes for CASREEGGNYGYTF.

As DNA, the CDR3 is TGTGCCAGCAGTGACGACCTTACTCGTCAGGTTAACTATGGCTACACCTTC. Residues: CASSDDLTRQVNYGYTF. This chain joins TRBV6-1 and TRBJ1-2; D unresolved. V was clipped by 3 bases and J by 1 base, with 18 bases between them. This CDR3 is 17 amino acids long. Per the germline V gene, CDR1 is MNHNS and CDR2 is SASEGT.

This rearrangement joins TRBV6-5 to TRBJ2-1, with 8 bases that match TRBD1. CDR1 MNHEY and CDR2 SVGAGI come from the germline V gene. The junction had 2 bases not matched to a gene; V was cut back by 4 bases and J by 0 bases. The CDR3 consists of 15 residues. The CDR3 coding sequence is TGTGCCAGCAGTTCTACAGGGGGCTCCTACAATGAGCAGTTCTTC. Translating gives CASSSTGGSYNEQFF.

The sample holds a few counts of this clonotype. The chain employs TRBV12-3 or TRBV12-4 and TRBJ2-7; 14 positions agree with TRBD2. CDR3 size: 16 residues. Germline trimming cut 5 bases from V and 0 bases from J; bases unmatched to any gene: 3. The CDR3 region has the DNA TGTGCCAGCAGTCCCGGGACTAGCGGGGGCTCCTACGAGCAGTACTTC. It yields the protein CASSPGTSGGSYEQYF.

This rearrangement joins TRBV6-6 to TRBJ2-3; no reliable D call. The CDR3 has 14 residues. In germline, CDR1 is MNHNY, CDR2 SVGAGI (reference sequence). Trimming left V 4 bases short and J 7 bases short, with 15 bases between. CDR3 loop: CASSSPTFQHTQYF. In DNA form, the CDR3 reads TGTGCCAGCAGTTCTCCGACTTTCCAACATACGCAGTATTTT.

The V gene is TRBV7-2, the J gene TRBJ2-1, with TRBD2 matching over 9 bases. Losses at the gene ends were 0 bases for V and 6 bases for J; bases not matched to a gene: 3. The CDR3 runs to 15 residues. Per germline, CDR1 SGHTA and CDR2 FQGNSA. CDR3 residues: CASSLARTSVNEQFF. In nucleotides, the CDR3 is TGTGCCAGCAGCTTAGCGCGGACTAGCGTCAATGAGCAGTTCTTC. Combining the CDR3 with reference TRBV7-2 and TRBJ2-1 gives the whole variable domain GAGVSQSPSNKVTEKGKDVELRCDPISGHTALYWYRQSLGQGLEFLIYFQGNSAPDKSGLPSDRFSAERTGGSVSTLTIQRTQQEDSAVYLCASSLARTSVNEQFFGPGTRLTVL.

In its sample, this clonotype ranks as medium-sized. V is TRBV11-3 and J is TRBJ1-1; D unresolved. In germline, CDR1 is SGHNT, CDR2 YENEEA. The CDR3 totals 12 residues. Trimming left V 0 bases short and J 1 base short, with 0 bases between. CDR3 sequence: CASSLENTEAFF. The DNA for the CDR3 is TGTGCCAGCAGCTTAGAGAACACTGAAGCTTTCTTT.

CDR3 region: CASGLLELAGGGELFF. The CDR3 region has the DNA TGTGCCAGCGGCCTACTAGAGCTAGCGGGAGGCGGGGAGCTGTTTTTT. This chain uses TRBV6-5 with TRBJ2-2; 11 nucleotides align to TRBD2. The CDR3 is made up of 16 amino acids. Germline loops: CDR1 MNHEY, CDR2 SVGAGI. Germline trimming cut 8 bases from V and 7 bases from J; bases unmatched to any gene: 12.

This chain connects TRBV12-3 or TRBV12-4 to TRBJ1-5; D uncertain. This CDR3 comprises 15 residues. Trimming took off 1 base at V and 0 bases at J, with 7 bases between the two ends. The CDR3 nucleotides read TGTGCCAGCAGTTTAGGACTGTATAGCAATCAGCCCCAGCATTTT. As protein: CASSLGLYSNQPQHF.

A few counts support this clonotype. V is TRBV27 and J is TRBJ1-6; D is unclear. CDR1 is MNHEY, CDR2 SMNVEV, per germline (reference sequence). Trimming stripped 4 bases from V and 0 bases from J, with 10 bases between. The CDR3 runs to 16 residues. CDR3 in amino acids: CASSSSQNSYNSPLHF. In DNA, the CDR3 is TGTGCCAGCAGTTCCAGCCAAAACTCCTATAATTCACCCCTCCACTTT.

This clonotype occurred once. The rearrangement links TRBV18 to TRBJ1-5, with a tentative D call TRBD1 (5 bases). Germline V lookup: CDR1 KGHSH, CDR2 LQKENI. V was clipped by 6 bases and J by 5 bases, with 11 bases between them. CDR3 length: 13 residues. The CDR3 reads CASSSGQDQPQHF. The CDR3 bases are TGTGCCAGCTCTTCAGGGCAGGATCAGCCCCAGCATTTT.

This chain links TRBV6-2 or TRBV6-3 with TRBJ2-3; TRBD2 aligns across 8 bases. The ends lost 6 bases at V and 6 bases at J; junction bases unmatched: 8. The germline CDR1 and CDR2 sequences are MNHEY and SVGEGT. There are 14 residues in the CDR3. The CDR3 DNA follows: TGTGCCAGCAGGGGGGCGGGAGGACTGGATACGCAGTATTTT. As protein: CASRGAGGLDTQYF.

The chain employs TRBV11-3 and TRBJ1-5; 8 positions agree with TRBD1. The J segment lost 6 bases and the V segment lost 0 bases, leaving 7 bases of the junction unmatched. CDR3 size: 16 residues. CDR1 and CDR2 (germline): SGHNT, YENEEA. The CDR3 nucleotides are TGTGCCAGCAGCTTAGATCAGGGGGCGGAAAGTCAGCCCCAGCATTTT. Translation gives CASSLDQGAESQPQHF.

This chain joins TRBV6-4 and TRBJ2-3; D is uncertain. Germline V gene sequence: CDR1 MRHNA, CDR2 SNTAGT. The CDR3 extends over 13 amino acids. Trimming left V 0 bases short and J 3 bases short, with 4 bases between. For the CDR3, the DNA is TGTGCCAGCAGTGACTCGGAGACAGATACGCAGTATTTT. It specifies CASSDSETDTQYF.

The chain uses TRBV19 and TRBJ1-5; D call uncertain. V gave up 8 bases and J gave up 9 bases, with 17 bases separating them. The germline V gene encodes CDR1 LNHDA and CDR2 SQIVND (reference sequence). This CDR3 comprises 13 residues. CDR3 in amino acids: CASSTGEERPQHF. As DNA, the CDR3 is TGTGCCAGTTCTACCGGGGAGGAACGGCCCCAGCATTTT.

The chain combines TRBV6-1 with TRBJ1-1; weak D call: TRBD1 (5 bases). CDR3 length equals 15 residues. Germline V gene lookup returns CDR1 MNHNS and CDR2 SASEGT. The V end lost 6 bases, the J end lost 1 base, and 15 bases lay between the germline ends. The CDR3 protein is CASSRGVNGNTEAFF. The DNA for the CDR3 is TGTGCCAGCAGCAGAGGGGTAAACGGGAACACTGAAGCTTTCTTT.